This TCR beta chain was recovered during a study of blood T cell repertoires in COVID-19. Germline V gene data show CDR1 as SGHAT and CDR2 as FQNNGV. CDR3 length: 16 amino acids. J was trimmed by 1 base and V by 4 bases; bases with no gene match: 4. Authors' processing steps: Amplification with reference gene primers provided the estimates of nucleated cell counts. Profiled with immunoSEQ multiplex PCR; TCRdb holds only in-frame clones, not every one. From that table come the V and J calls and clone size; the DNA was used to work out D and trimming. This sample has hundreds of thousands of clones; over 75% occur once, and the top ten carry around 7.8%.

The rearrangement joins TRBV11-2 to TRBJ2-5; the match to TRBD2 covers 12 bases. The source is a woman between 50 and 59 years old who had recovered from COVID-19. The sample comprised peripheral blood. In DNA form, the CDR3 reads TGTGCCAGCAGCTCGAGGGGACTAGCGGGCCAAGAGACCCAGTACTTC. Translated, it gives CASSSRGLAGQETQYF. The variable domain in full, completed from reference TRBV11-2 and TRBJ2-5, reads EAGVAQSPRYKIIEKRQSVAFWCNPISGHATLYWYQQILGQGPKLLIQFQNNGVVDDSQLPKDRFSAERLKGVDSTLKIQPAKLEDSAVYLCASSSRGLAGQETQYFGPGTRLLVL.